This T cell receptor beta chain derives from a study of graft-versus-host responses after intestinal transplantation. Overall study findings and caveats: GvH clones turned up in recipient marrow; some had shown up first in ileum or blood.

By its share, this clone is medium-sized. CD3+CD4+ and CD3+CD8+ responders that were proliferating and CFSE-low were sorted post-reaction. The CDR3 spans 13 residues. CDR1 and CDR2 from the germline V gene are SEHNR and FQNEAQ (reference sequence). V lost 5 bases, J lost 17 bases, and 10 bases stayed unmatched. The method was immunoSEQ multiplex PCR; TCRdb's version includes in-frame clones alone and lacks a portion of them. The sample yields more than 10,000 clones, roughly a third seen once. The source of this sequence is a human patient who was an organ donor for intestinal transplantation. Sequenced material: alloreactive CD4+ T cells from a mixed lymphocyte reaction culture, taken before transplantation. This sample's subset: CFSE-low proliferating T cells sorted from roughly 6-day pre-transplant mixed lymphocyte reaction (GvH or HvG direction). This chain connects TRBV7-9 to TRBJ1-6; 9 bases are a match to TRBD1. The chain's CDR3 is CASSLQQGAPVHF. In DNA form, the CDR3 reads TGTGCCAGCAGCCTCCAACAGGGGGCCCCGGTCCACTTT.